This T cell receptor (beta chain) was found in a study of CXCR3-negative and CXCR3-positive naive CD8 T cells. Notes on the study in general: Against CXCR3-negative naive cells, CXCR3-positive naive cells showed more hydrophobic TRB CDR3s.

The CDR3 length is 13 residues. Germline V gene data show CDR1 as SGHDT and CDR2 as YYEEEE. The authors prepared UMI-labeled TRB cDNA libraries by 5' RACE. TCRdb re-called the 5' RACE reads; every CDR3 protein appears as one record, without DNA. The sample table sets out about 63,000 distinct CDR3 sequences. About this clonotype: Its antigen is undetermined.

The clonotype comes from a human donor in good health. Some clones in this sample may be carry-over from other donors' samples. V usage is TRBV5-6 and J usage is TRBJ1-1. The source material was naive CXCR3+ CD8+ T cells from blood. The subset here: CD45RO-CCR7+CD27+CD95- naive CD8+ T cells expressing CXCR3 (TNR3+). The CDR3 reads CASSYVRSTEAFF.